Detailed here is one TCR beta chain. Its antigen is not known. Generated by immunoSEQ multiplex PCR, the TCRdb table keeps only in-frame clones and is missing some. The sample records some 2.4 million clones, approximately 93% being singletons. This sample was taken from a study of shared clonotypes between healthy human individuals. Background on the study: Those who served as donors were a couple of women and three men between the ages of 18 and 49.

From germline, CDR1 is MNHNY and CDR2 SVGAGI (reference sequence). The CDR3 loop spans 13 amino acids. Trimming left V 4 bases short and J 1 base short, with 5 bases between. General observations from the study: About 5% of naive CD4 clonotypes were shared across four donors.

The receptor was isolated from a man aged 18 to 30 in good health. Some clones in this sample may be carry-over from other donors' samples. The sequencing sample was made of naive CD4+ T cells from PBMCs. Subset specified: CD45RA+ positively selected. The chain carries TRBV6-6 and TRBJ1-3, with D hard to call. CDR3 sequence (DNA): TGTGCCAGCAGTTCCCCTTCTGGAAACACCATATATTTT. Its translation is CASSSPSGNTIYF.